The rows below give T cell receptor beta chains drawn from one sample of a study of early T cells in non-severe SARS-CoV-2 infection. TCRdb re-called the 5' RACE reads through MiXCR, storing one row per CDR3 protein. The sample has tens of thousands of distinct CDR3 sequences, more than 12% seen once. Material for sequencing was whole blood. The receptor source for this set is an adult who was a healthcare worker with PCR-confirmed SARS-CoV-2 infection or an uninfected control (not recorded which). Each CDR3 is given with its conserved first and last residue. Rows give clone size only sometimes, using once, few, many, or a class for an expanded clone.

clone size	V gene	J gene	CDR3 protein
many	TRBV7-9	TRBJ2-7	CASSNRTSWHEQYF
many	TRBV20-1	TRBJ2-3	CSARGITGTDTQYF
few	TRBV9	TRBJ2-1	CASSGAGTGGWNEQFF
many	TRBV7-9	TRBJ2-5	CASSLGQGIVETQYF
few	TRBV10-1	TRBJ2-7	CASSETGTGAEQYF
-	TRBV6-4	TRBJ2-6	CASSGSNSGANVLTF
-	TRBV2	TRBJ2-6	CASKDLPKRSGANVLTF
-	TRBV29-1	TRBJ2-7	CSVDVGPRYEQYF
-	TRBV12-3/TRBV12-4	TRBJ1-4	CASAEGATNEKLFF
-	TRBV5-1	TRBJ2-7	CASRSREDEQYF
few	TRBV5-5	TRBJ1-6	CASSPRDPMEDSPLHF
-	TRBV11-1	TRBJ2-7	CASTFSGRAYEQYF
few	TRBV6-2/TRBV6-3	TRBJ2-1	CASSYVRGGDNEQFF
few	TRBV12-3/TRBV12-4	TRBJ1-2	CASRLNYGYTF
-	TRBV2	TRBJ2-3	CASRRTGIEGADTQYF
-	TRBV12-3/TRBV12-4	TRBJ2-7	CASRTGSYEQYF
many	TRBV28	TRBJ1-4	CASSLSRTGGSEKLFF
-	TRBV18	TRBJ2-3	CASSPPRATDTQYF
-	TRBV29-1	TRBJ2-2	CSVEMGTGELFF
many	TRBV7-6	TRBJ1-6	CASSPADASNSPLHF